The 17 T cell receptor beta chains presented below share a single source sample, sequenced in a study of blood T cell repertoires in COVID-19. Only in-frame clones appear in the TCRdb table, and some are missing; sequencing was by immunoSEQ multiplex PCR. The table records about 390,000 clones, about 89% of them present only once. Sample: peripheral blood. These receptors all stem from an older woman with COVID-19, enrolled during active disease.

The chain recombines TRBV15 with TRBJ2-3, with TRBD2 matching 10 bases. Germline CDR1 reads LNHNV; CDR2 reads YYDKDF (reference sequence). The V gene end was trimmed by 1 base and the J gene end by 1 base; junction bases not matched to a gene: 5. This CDR3 region has 17 residues. CDR3 in amino acids: CATSRGVSGGGTDTQYF. CDR3 sequence (DNA): TGTGCCACCAGCAGAGGAGTCAGCGGGGGGGGCACAGATACGCAGTATTTT.

This clone appeared a few times. V usage is TRBV20-1 and J usage is TRBJ1-5, with D perhaps TRBD1 (5 bases). The V end was cut by 3 bases, the J end by 5 bases, with 14 bases between. Germline-derived CDR1 and CDR2 are DFQATT and SNEGSKA (reference sequence). The CDR3 has 14 residues. CDR3 sequence (DNA): TGCAGTGCTAGTCCACTGGCCAGGGATCAGCCCCAGCATTTT. This codes for CSASPLARDQPQHF.

This clone showed up just once. The V gene is TRBV5-6, the J gene TRBJ2-5, with 7 bases that match TRBD1. The CDR3 covers 14 residues. Germline V gives CDR1 SGHDT, CDR2 YYEEEE. The V segment lost 0 bases and the J segment 5 bases; nucleotides outside the gene matches: 4. The CDR3 DNA reads TGTGCCAGCAGCTTGGCCCCGACAGGGGAGACCCAGTACTTC. It translates to CASSLAPTGETQYF.

This sequence joins TRBV11-3 and TRBJ2-7, with D perhaps TRBD2 (5 bases). The CDR3 is made up of 14 amino acids. Germline CDR1 is SGHNT and CDR2 is YENEEA. Trimming left V 1 base short and J 2 bases short, with 9 bases between. CDR3 amino acids: CASSLGGSTYEQYF. CDR3 sequence (DNA): TGTGCCAGCAGCTTAGGAGGGTCCACCTACGAGCAGTACTTC.

This clone was recorded a few times. This chain uses TRBV28 with TRBJ1-6, with D perhaps TRBD1 (5 bases). The V and J ends lost 11 bases and 12 bases respectively, with 11 bases between them. The CDR3 is made up of 10 amino acids. Germline V gives CDR1 MDHEN, CDR2 SYDVKM. CDR3 amino acids: CAAGGKPLHF. The DNA of the CDR3 is TGTGCCGCGGGGGGGAAACCCCTCCACTTT.

The rearrangement joins TRBV7-6 to TRBJ1-1, with a weak D call TRBD1 (6 bases). Germline CDR1 and CDR2: SGHVS and FNYEAQ. V lost 2 bases, J lost 5 bases, and 15 bases lay in between. CDR3 size: 15 residues. This CDR3 is CASSLSYRVETEAFF. The CDR3 nucleotides read TGTGCCAGCAGCTTATCCTACAGGGTTGAGACTGAAGCTTTCTTT.

V is TRBV10-3 and J is TRBJ2-1; 8 bases line up with TRBD2. This CDR3 has 14 residues. Losses at the gene ends were 2 bases for V and 5 bases for J; bases not matched to a gene: 2. Per germline, CDR1 ENHRY and CDR2 SYGVKD. The CDR3 DNA sequence: TGTGCCATCAGTGAGGCGGGGGGAAACAATGAGCAGTTCTTC. Translating it yields CAISEAGGNNEQFF.

The rearrangement links TRBV19 to TRBJ2-3, with D perhaps matching TRBD1 (6 bases). The CDR3 extends over 14 amino acids. V lost 7 bases and J lost 6, with 17 bases in between. Per germline, CDR1 LNHDA and CDR2 SQIVND (reference sequence). CDR3 nucleotide sequence: TGTGCCAGTAACCAACAGGGAATTTTCGATACGCAGTATTTT. Residues: CASNQQGIFDTQYF.

V and J are TRBV7-2 and TRBJ1-1; D is possibly TRBD1 (5 bases). In germline, CDR1 is SGHTA, CDR2 FQGNSA. V was clipped by 0 bases and J by 4 bases, with 9 bases between them. The CDR3 loop spans 14 amino acids. CDR3 in DNA: TGTGCCAGCAGCTTAGCCCGGGGGACCACTGAAGCTTTCTTT. It codes for CASSLARGTTEAFF.

The sample holds a few counts of this clone. This chain uses TRBV28 with TRBJ1-5, with D tentatively TRBD1 (5 bases). Germline V gives CDR1 MDHEN, CDR2 SYDVKM. CDR3 length: 14 amino acids. V was cut by 3 bases and J by 6 bases, with 12 bases left in between. The CDR3 loop reads CASSFRVFGQPQHF. The CDR3 coding sequence is TGTGCCAGCAGTTTCAGGGTTTTTGGTCAGCCCCAGCATTTT.

The count of this clone is one. The chain combines TRBV28 with TRBJ2-2; possible D gene TRBD2, 6 bases. From germline, CDR1 is MDHEN and CDR2 SYDVKM. Trimming left V 5 bases short and J 5 bases short, with 12 bases between. The CDR3 has 14 amino acids. The CDR3 coding sequence is TGTGCCAGCAGTCTCGGGACTGTTACCGGGGAGCTGTTTTTT. Amino acid sequence: CASSLGTVTGELFF.

This clone has a single count. This rearrangement joins TRBV25-1 to TRBJ1-1; D is perhaps TRBD1 (5 bases). Germline CDR1 reads MGHDK; CDR2 reads SYGVNS. Trimming stripped 0 bases from V and 4 bases from J, with 21 bases between. This CDR3 is built from 18 residues. The DNA of the CDR3 is TGTGCCAGCAGTGAATATGGGGGGACGTACGGAGAAGGCACTGAAGCTTTCTTT. Translated, it gives CASSEYGGTYGEGTEAFF.

The genes are TRBV28 and TRBJ1-1; 10 nucleotides line up with TRBD1. Trimming removed 8 bases from V and 6 bases from J; junction bases left unmatched: 15. The CDR3 is 16 residues long. CDR1 and CDR2 (germline): MDHEN, SYDVKM. The CDR3 spells CASRAPSGQGIPEAFF. The CDR3 nucleotides are TGTGCCAGCCGGGCTCCCTCGGGACAGGGGATCCCTGAAGCTTTCTTT.

The chain couples TRBV5-6 to TRBJ1-2; 7 bases agree with TRBD1. This CDR3 has 15 amino acids. The germline V gene has CDR1 SGHDT and CDR2 YYEEEE. J gave up 3 bases and V 4 bases, and 9 bases lay outside the gene matches. In DNA, the CDR3 is TGTGCCAGCAGCCCCCACAGGGGTGGTTACTATGGCTACACCTTC. Translation: CASSPHRGGYYGYTF.

This clone was recorded only once. This chain connects TRBV3-1 (or the pseudogene TRBV3-2) to TRBJ2-7, with D tentatively TRBD2 (6 bases). V gave up 4 bases and J gave up 2 bases, with 12 bases separating them. From germline, CDR1 is LGHDT and CDR2 YNNKEL (reference sequence). The CDR3 length is 14 residues. Here the CDR3 reads CASSLPGGAYEQYF. In DNA form, the CDR3 reads TGTGCCAGCAGCCTGCCCGGAGGGGCCTACGAGCAGTACTTC.

This sequence joins TRBV7-2 and TRBJ2-5, with D possibly TRBD2 on 6 matching bases. Germline CDR1 is SGHTA and CDR2 is FQGNSA. CDR3 length: 14 amino acids. Trimming shortened V by 1 base and J by 4 bases, and 10 bases separated the two germline ends. CDR3 protein: CASSLGGVTETQYF. CDR3 bases: TGTGCCAGCAGCTTAGGGGGGGTTACAGAGACCCAGTACTTC.

The rearrangement joins TRBV4-1 to TRBJ1-1, with D possibly TRBD1 on 6 matching bases. Germline CDR1 reads MGHRA; CDR2 reads YSYEKL. V lost 7 bases, J lost 1 base, and 10 bases lay in between. This CDR3 has 13 residues. The CDR3 DNA follows: TGCGCCAGCACCGCAGGGGAGAACACTGAAGCTTTCTTT. This codes for CASTAGENTEAFF.